The 22 T cell receptor beta chains presented below share a single source sample, sequenced in a study of blood T cells in healthy people across ages (dated by TCRdb to between 2015 and 2016). Library preparation used 5' RACE. The sample was run on an Illumina HiSeq 2500. The second PCR ran for roughly 7 to 11 cycles and used a J-beta primer mix along with a sample-barcoded 5' primer. Through fastp at Q25 and MiXCR, TCRdb rebuilt clones from the public reads, retaining in-frame beta chains. Here each entry gathers all rows of one CDR3 protein and keeps the most common genes and DNA. For this sample there are 760,000 or so distinct CDR3 sequences; 20% to 25% appear just once. Roughly a tenth of the sample is held by the ten biggest clonotypes. The same sample was also used in a study of T cells of mothers and their children.

Sequences were obtained from blood. These receptors were obtained from a boy younger than 18 in good health.

The table lists this clonotype with a few counts. The V call is TRBV4-1, the J call TRBJ2-5, with D perhaps matching TRBD2 (6 bases). Deletions cut 1 base from V and 2 bases from J, with 14 bases between. This CDR3 is built from 16 residues. The germline V gene has CDR1 MGHRA and CDR2 YSYEKL. CDR3 protein: CASSQVFRDSQETQYF. In nucleotides, the CDR3 is TGCGCCAGCAGCCAAGTATTCAGGGACTCACAAGAGACCCAGTACTTC.

The J gene is TRBJ2-3, the V gene TRBV29-1; the match to TRBD2 covers 14 bases. The CDR3 spans 14 residues. With V trimmed by 7 bases and J by 0 bases, 0 bases remained unmatched. Germline V gene sequence: CDR1 SQVTM, CDR2 ANQGSEA. The DNA for the CDR3 is TGCAGCGGACTAGCGGGGGGGAGCACAGATACGCAGTATTTT. The encoded protein is CSGLAGGSTDTQYF.

The chain has TRBV9 and TRBJ2-2; D may be TRBD1 (6 bases). Germline assignment: CDR1 SGDLS and CDR2 YYNGEE. Trimming cost V 0 bases and J 2 bases, with 11 bases left between them. The CDR3 is made up of 16 amino acids. In nucleotides, the CDR3 is TGTGCCAGCAGCGTAGGGGGGCGAGTCAACACCGGGGAGCTGTTTTTT. Amino acids: CASSVGGRVNTGELFF.

The CDR3 DNA reads TGTGCCAGCAGTCCTTTCGGACAGGGCGGATCTGGGGCCAACGTCCTGACTTTC. This sequence encodes CASSPFGQGGSGANVLTF. V and J are TRBV6-1 and TRBJ2-6; TRBD1 matches 8 bases. The CDR3 has 18 residues. Trimming at V came to 5 bases and at J to 1 base, leaving 10 bases not matched to a gene. The germline V gene has CDR1 MNHNS and CDR2 SASEGT.

This clonotype was found a few times. The chain links TRBV7-3 to TRBJ2-1; D remains unclear. The germline gives CDR1 SGHTA, CDR2 FQGTGA. The CDR3 is 15 amino acids. V lost 2 bases, J lost 3 bases, and 11 bases lay in between. CDR3 in amino acids: CASSLVGGLYNEQFF. In nucleotides, the CDR3 is TGTGCCAGCAGCTTAGTGGGCGGCCTCTACAATGAGCAGTTCTTC.

The chain couples TRBV20-1 to TRBJ2-5; D possibly corresponds to TRBD1 (6 bases). The length of the CDR3 is 14 residues. V was pared by 4 bases and J by 11 bases, with 23 bases between. The germline gives CDR1 DFQATT, CDR2 SNEGSKA (reference sequence). CDR3 in DNA: TGCAGTGCTACTACCGACAGGATACTAGGGGAGCAGTACTTC. It translates to CSATTDRILGEQYF.

This chain connects TRBV7-9 to TRBJ2-7, with 13 bases lining up with TRBD2. The J segment lost 7 bases and the V segment lost 5 bases, leaving 14 bases of the junction unmatched. Germline V gene sequence: CDR1 SEHNR, CDR2 FQNEAQ (reference sequence). This CDR3 has 17 residues. The CDR3 region is CASSLGGLAGAVGEQYF. CDR3 coding DNA: TGTGCCAGCAGCCTAGGAGGACTAGCGGGAGCGGTTGGGGAGCAGTACTTC.

The chain recombines TRBV20-1 with TRBJ1-1; D ambiguous. The CDR3 spans 14 residues. Per the germline V gene, CDR1 is DFQATT and CDR2 is SNEGSKA (reference sequence). V was cut by 6 bases and J by 0 bases, with 14 bases left in between. The CDR3 nucleotides are TGCAGTGCCCCCCCACAGTTAATGAACACTGAAGCTTTCTTT. This gives the protein CSAPPQLMNTEAFF.

In this sample, this clonotype turned up a few times. An end of the junction differs from the germline gene, which may be a read error. The chain combines TRBV10-3 with TRBJ2-2, with D possibly TRBD1 on 6 matching bases. This CDR3 comprises 13 residues. CDR1 and CDR2 from the germline V gene are ENHRY and SYGVKD. Here the CDR3 reads CVIEGVGTGELFF. In nucleotides, the CDR3 is TGTGTCATCGAGGGGGTCGGCACCGGGGAGCTGTTTTTT.

The chain joins TRBV19 to TRBJ1-2; TRBD1 matches at 8 bases. CDR1 is LNHDA, CDR2 SQIVND, per germline (reference sequence). After removal of 4 bases from V and 3 bases from J, the junction contained 4 bases not matched to a gene. CDR3 size: 14 residues. Here the CDR3 DNA reads TGTGCCAGTAGTACTCCACAGGGGGACTATGGCTACACCTTC. Its translation is CASSTPQGDYGYTF.

This clonotype has more than one count but fewer than ten. The CDR3 DNA sequence: TGTGCCAGCAGCCCCAGCAGGATCATTGGCAGTCTCGACGAGCAGTACTTC. This sequence encodes CASSPSRIIGSLDEQYF. The chain links TRBV12-3 or TRBV12-4 to TRBJ2-5; no clear D gene. Matching the DNA end better, TRBJ2-7 makes the J call doubtful. This CDR3 is 17 amino acids long.

The chain couples TRBV6-5 to TRBJ2-5, with 9 bases matching TRBD1. This CDR3 is built from 12 residues. The V gene's germline CDR1 is MNHEY and CDR2 SVGAGI. CDR3 loop: CVTGTGQETQYF. Here the CDR3 DNA reads TGTGTCACCGGGACAGGGCAAGAGACCCAGTACTTC.

The chain couples TRBV7-2 to TRBJ2-3; unclear D gene. In germline, CDR1 is SGHTA, CDR2 FQGNSA. The germline V and J ends were trimmed by 3 bases and 4 bases, with 14 bases remaining between them. CDR3 length: 15 residues. The CDR3 region is CASSFIGPISDTQYF. For the CDR3, the DNA is TGTGCCAGCAGCTTTATAGGGCCTATATCAGATACGCAGTATTTT.

V usage is TRBV19 and J usage is TRBJ1-1, with D perhaps TRBD1 (5 bases). Looked up from germline, CDR1 is LNHDA and CDR2 is SQIVND (reference sequence). V gave up 0 bases and J gave up 3 bases, with 8 bases separating them. CDR3 length equals 14 residues. CDR3 residues: CASSIDGGDTEAFF. The CDR3, as DNA: TGTGCCAGTAGTATAGACGGGGGAGACACTGAAGCTTTCTTT.

The V gene is TRBV29-1, the J gene TRBJ1-2; D is possibly TRBD1 (6 bases). V dropped 7 bases and J dropped 6 bases, with 12 bases sitting between them. Germline CDR1 reads SQVTM; CDR2 reads ANQGSEA. There are 11 residues in the CDR3. CDR3 nucleotides: TGCAGCGGAGGACAGTTGGATGGCTACACCTTC. Translation gives CSGGQLDGYTF.

The V gene is TRBV20-1, the J gene TRBJ2-1, with 13 bases identical to TRBD2. Germline-derived CDR1 and CDR2 are DFQATT and SNEGSKA (reference sequence). The CDR3 has 19 amino acids. Trimming removed 2 bases from V and 0 bases from J; junction bases left unmatched: 10. CDR3 amino acids: CSARPNPGLAGSSYNEQFF. CDR3 nucleotides: TGCAGTGCTAGACCCAATCCGGGACTAGCGGGGAGCTCCTACAATGAGCAGTTCTTC.

The V and J genes are TRBV4-1 and TRBJ2-7, with TRBD1 matching over 7 bases. CDR1 MGHRA and CDR2 YSYEKL come from the germline V gene. Unmatched junction bases numbered 3, after V lost 1 base and J lost 0 bases. The CDR3 has 15 residues. This chain's CDR3 is CASSQGRDSSYEQYF. DNA of the CDR3: TGCGCCAGCAGCCAAGGTCGGGACAGCTCCTACGAGCAGTACTTC.

The CDR3 nucleotides read TGTGCCAGCAGCGACAGAATGGGACTAGCGGGGGATATAGCCAAAAACATTCAGTACTTC. This codes for CASSDRMGLAGDIAKNIQYF. V gene TRBV9 combines with J gene TRBJ2-4, with 14 positions matching TRBD2. The CDR3 length is 20 residues. Unmatched junction bases numbered 11, after V lost 3 bases and J lost 0 bases. Germline loops: CDR1 SGDLS, CDR2 YYNGEE.

This chain joins TRBV9 and TRBJ2-7, with D unclear. The CDR3 spans 13 residues. Trimming took 0 bases from V and 5 from J, leaving 9 bases between them. Germline CDR1 reads SGDLS; CDR2 reads YYNGEE. DNA of the CDR3: TGTGCCAGCAGCGTAGGTGACACCGACGAGCAGTACTTC. This codes for CASSVGDTDEQYF.

CDR3 in DNA: TGTGCCACCAGACATACCGGGACTAGCGGGAGTGTAGAGCAGTTCTTC. Translated, it gives CATRHTGTSGSVEQFF. The chain joins TRBV24-1 to TRBJ2-5; 14 positions agree with TRBD2. TRBJ2-1 matches the DNA end more closely, so the J call is doubtful. The length of the CDR3 is 16 residues. From germline, CDR1 is KGHDR and CDR2 SFDVKD.

This clonotype was detected only a few times. The J gene is TRBJ2-4, the V gene TRBV7-9, with D hard to call. V lost 2 bases and J 0 bases, leaving 8 bases between the germline ends. CDR1 is SEHNR, CDR2 FQNEAQ, per germline (reference sequence). This CDR3 comprises 15 residues. CDR3 in amino acids: CASSLQVLAKNIQYF. The CDR3 DNA reads as TGTGCCAGCAGCTTACAGGTTCTAGCCAAAAACATTCAGTACTTC.

The chain combines TRBV7-2 with TRBJ1-2; D not resolved. The V gene lost 1 base and the J gene lost 10 bases, with 7 bases spanning the gap. Germline V gives CDR1 SGHTA, CDR2 FQGNSA. This CDR3 spans 11 amino acids. The CDR3 nucleotides are TGTGCCAGCAGCTTAGTTGCGGACTACACCTTC. Translated: CASSLVADYTF.